The source of this T cell receptor beta chain is a study of cytomegalovirus exposure and HLA in healthy donors. The V gene's germline CDR1 is SGHTA and CDR2 FQGNSA. V was clipped by 2 bases and J by 6 bases, with 13 bases between them. This CDR3 has 15 amino acids. PCR amplification relied on 60 Vbeta primers (plus 13 Jbeta primers). This table comes from immunoSEQ multiplex PCR, and its TCRdb copy is limited to in-frame clones, with some not included. This table has 150,000 or so clones, roughly 72% appearing once. Source material: PBMCs. The origin of this receptor is a man between 40 and 49 years old in good health and CMV-seronegative. This chain links TRBV7-2 with TRBJ1-4; D might be TRBD1 (6 bases). The CDR3 nucleotides read TGTGCCAGCAGCTTAAGTTACAGGGAAGATGAAAAACTGTTTTTT. Residues: CASSLSYREDEKLFF.